One and the same sample provided the 10 T cell receptor beta chains below, sequenced in a study of T cell repertoires in cytomegalovirus infection. No antigen has been identified for these receptors. TCRdb re-called the reads with MiXCR, one entry per CDR3 protein. The sample comprises approximately 500,000 distinct CDR3 sequences, around 30% of which are singletons, and 15% to 20% rests with the top ten. Sequenced material: cultured PBMCs, taken from culture after CMV antigen stimulation. These receptors all come from a human donor in good health (CMV status not recorded). Some clones in this sample may be carry-over from other donors' samples.

The chain links TRBV11-2 to TRBJ1-2; TRBD1 agrees at 9 bases. There are 14 residues in the CDR3. Germline-derived CDR1 and CDR2 are SGHAT and FQNNGV. Trimming took 5 bases from V and 5 from J; bases not matched to a gene: 6. In DNA form, the CDR3 reads TGTGCCAGCAGCCGGGGGGACAGGGAGTATGGCTACACCTTC. Its translation: CASSRGDREYGYTF.

The chain is built from TRBV4-1 and TRBJ2-1, with 12 bases aligning to TRBD2. This CDR3 has 13 residues. Germline trimming cut 2 bases from V and 12 bases from J; bases unmatched to any gene: 2. Germline V gene data show CDR1 as MGHRA and CDR2 as YSYEKL. CDR3 in DNA: TGCGCCAGCAGCCAACTACTAGCGGGAGGGCAGTTCTTC. It yields the protein CASSQLLAGGQFF.

This clonotype was seen more than once but under ten times. The CDR3 spells CASSPVAGQANIQYF. CDR3 sequence (DNA): TGTGCCAGCAGCCCCGTAGCGGGGCAGGCGAACATTCAGTACTTC. This chain joins TRBV2 and TRBJ2-4; 8 bases are a match to TRBD2. J lost 7 bases, V lost 6 bases, and 11 bases had no gene match. This CDR3 has 15 residues. Germline V gene lookup returns CDR1 SNHLY and CDR2 FYNNEI.

This chain connects TRBV27 to TRBJ2-7, with D perhaps matching TRBD2 (5 bases). Trimming left V 3 bases short and J 7 bases short, with 13 bases between. Germline loops: CDR1 MNHEY, CDR2 SMNVEV (reference sequence). The CDR3 sequence is 13 residues long. CDR3 sequence reads: CASSFSRTREQYF. As DNA, the CDR3 is TGTGCCAGCAGTTTTTCCCGGACTCGTGAGCAGTACTTC.

The chain joins TRBV6-2 or TRBV6-3 to TRBJ2-2; TRBD2 might be the D (5 bases). Germline CDR1 is MNHEY and CDR2 is SVGEGT. The V gene lost 8 bases and the J gene lost 3 bases, with 13 bases spanning the gap. The CDR3 has 14 residues. The CDR3 here is CASSILEDTGELFF. The CDR3 nucleotides are TGTGCCAGCTCGATACTAGAGGACACCGGGGAGCTGTTTTTT.

This clonotype was seen a few times. The V call is TRBV24-1, the J call TRBJ2-6, with unresolved D. The CDR3 is made up of 15 amino acids. V was pared by 4 bases and J by 2 bases, with 8 bases between. Germline CDR1 is KGHDR and CDR2 is SFDVKD. CDR3 amino acids: CATSERVAGANVLTF. The CDR3 DNA is TGTGCCACCAGTGAAAGGGTCGCTGGGGCCAACGTCCTGACTTTC.

This chain links TRBV7-2 with TRBJ2-3; the D call may be TRBD1 or TRBD2 (5 bases each). The CDR3 is 15 amino acids. CDR1 and CDR2 (germline): SGHTA, FQGNSA. Trimming left V 1 base short and J 4 bases short, with 12 bases between. CDR3 nucleotide sequence: TGTGCCAGCAGCTTAGAGTGGGGGAGTGCAGATACGCAGTATTTT. This gives the protein CASSLEWGSADTQYF.

This chain links TRBV6-2 or TRBV6-3 with TRBJ2-1; D unclear. Germline values: CDR1 MNHEY, CDR2 SVGEGT. The CDR3 is 15 residues long. V was clipped by 6 bases and J by 7 bases, with 19 bases between them. DNA of the CDR3: TGTGCCAGCAGCTCTACTCGCGCCGGGCTAAATGAGCAGTTCTTC. This codes for CASSSTRAGLNEQFF.

This clonotype showed up just a few times. The V gene is TRBV6-5, the J gene TRBJ2-7; TRBD1 aligns across 7 bases. V shed 5 bases and J 2 bases; nucleotides not matched to a gene: 6. CDR1 is MNHEY and CDR2 is SVGAGI in the germline V gene. The CDR3 covers 14 residues. Here the CDR3 DNA reads TGTGCCAGCAGTAAGGGGGCTGATCCCTACGAGCAGTACTTC. Translating it yields CASSKGADPYEQYF.

Ten or more counts support this clonotype. CDR3: CASYGTSLNEQFF. The CDR3 DNA reads as TGTGCCAGTTACGGGACTAGCCTCAATGAGCAGTTCTTC. The chain joins TRBV6-2 or TRBV6-3 to TRBJ2-1; 9 nucleotides line up with TRBD2. The CDR3 runs 13 residues. The germline gives CDR1 MNHEY, CDR2 SVGEGT. With 9 bases clipped from V and 6 bases from J, the junction kept 6 bases outside the gene matches.